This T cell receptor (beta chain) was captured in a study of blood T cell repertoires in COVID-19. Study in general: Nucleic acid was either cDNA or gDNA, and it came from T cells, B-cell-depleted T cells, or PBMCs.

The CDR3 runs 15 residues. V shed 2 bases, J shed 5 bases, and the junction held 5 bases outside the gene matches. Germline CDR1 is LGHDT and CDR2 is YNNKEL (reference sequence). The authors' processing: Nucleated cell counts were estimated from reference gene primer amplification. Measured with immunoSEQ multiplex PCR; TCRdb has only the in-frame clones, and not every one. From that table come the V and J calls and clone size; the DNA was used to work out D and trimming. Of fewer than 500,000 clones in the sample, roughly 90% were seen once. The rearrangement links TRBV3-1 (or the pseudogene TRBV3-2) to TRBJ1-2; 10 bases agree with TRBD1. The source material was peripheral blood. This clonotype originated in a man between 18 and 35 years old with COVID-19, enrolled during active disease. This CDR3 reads CASSQSGTGDYGYTF. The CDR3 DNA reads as TGTGCCAGCAGCCAATCCGGGACAGGGGATTATGGCTACACCTTC.